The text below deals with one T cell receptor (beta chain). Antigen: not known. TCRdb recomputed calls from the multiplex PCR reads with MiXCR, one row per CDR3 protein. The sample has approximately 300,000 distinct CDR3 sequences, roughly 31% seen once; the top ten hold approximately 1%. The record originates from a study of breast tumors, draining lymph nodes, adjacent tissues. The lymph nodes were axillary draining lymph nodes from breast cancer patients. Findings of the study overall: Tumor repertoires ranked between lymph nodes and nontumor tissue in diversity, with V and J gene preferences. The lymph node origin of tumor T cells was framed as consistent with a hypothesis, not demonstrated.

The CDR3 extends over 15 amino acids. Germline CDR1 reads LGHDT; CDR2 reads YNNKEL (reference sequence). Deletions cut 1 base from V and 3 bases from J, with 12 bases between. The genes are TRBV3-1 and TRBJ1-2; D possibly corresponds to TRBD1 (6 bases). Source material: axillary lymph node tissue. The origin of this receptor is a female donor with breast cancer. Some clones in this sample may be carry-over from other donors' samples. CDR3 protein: CASSQGGGSYYGYTF. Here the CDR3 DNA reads TGTGCCAGCAGCCAAGGAGGGGGGTCGTACTATGGCTACACCTTC.